Each of the 27 T cell receptor beta chains below was sequenced from the same sample in a study of beta chain features in type 1 diabetes. Study-wide points: TCRB CDR3s were moderately but significantly shorter in Type 1 diabetes patients in all four CD4+ subsets.

Antigens for these TCRs are unknown. As every portion of the isolated RNA was reverse transcribed, the sequencing read expressed TCRB transcripts. Only in-frame clones appear in the TCRdb table, and some are missing; sequencing was by immunoSEQ multiplex PCR. The sample has around 97,000 clones; 25% to 30% are singletons. The specimen was central memory CD4+ T cells from blood. These receptors all come from a woman aged 18-29 years with type 1 diabetes.

This clone was counted only a few times. This chain joins TRBV14 and TRBJ1-2; D gene ambiguous. Germline CDR1 reads SGHDN; CDR2 reads FVKESK. Trimming shortened V by 2 bases and J by 7 bases, and 11 bases separated the two germline ends. This CDR3 comprises 13 residues. The CDR3: CASSQLTTSGYTF. The CDR3 DNA reads as TGTGCCAGCAGCCAACTGACTACTTCTGGCTACACCTTC. Looking up the rest from reference TRBV14 and TRBJ1-2 gives the full variable domain: EAGVTQFPSHSVIEKGQTVTLRCDPISGHDNLYWYRRVMGKEIKFLLHFVKESKQDESGMPNNRFLAERTGGTYSTLKVQPAELEDSGVYFCASSQLTTSGYTFGSGTRLTVV.

This clone was seen only a few times. This rearrangement joins TRBV7-6 to TRBJ2-4, with TRBD2 as a possible D gene (5 bases). Trimming cost V 2 bases and J 6 bases, with 17 bases left between them. Germline V lookup: CDR1 SGHVS, CDR2 FNYEAQ. The CDR3 covers 16 residues. As DNA, the CDR3 is TGTGCCAGCAGCTTACTCCCGTCTAGCACGGCAAACATTCAGTACTTC. Translated, it gives CASSLLPSSTANIQYF.

In DNA, the CDR3 is TGCGCCAGCAGCCGGGAGTGGGGGGGACAGCCCCAGCATTTT. This encodes CASSREWGGQPQHF. V usage is TRBV5-1 and J usage is TRBJ1-5, with D perhaps TRBD1 (5 bases). Trimming pared 4 bases from V and 7 bases from J, leaving 15 bases between. Germline V lookup: CDR1 SGHRS, CDR2 YFSETQ. This CDR3 is 14 amino acids long. The complete variable domain, with remaining parts taken from reference TRBV5-1 and TRBJ1-5, reads KAGVTQTPRYLIKTRGQQVTLSCSPISGHRSVSWYQQTPGQGLQFLFEYFSETQRNKGNFPGRFSGRQFSNSRSEMNVSTLELGDSALYLCASSREWGGQPQHFGDGTRLSIL.

The V and J genes are TRBV5-6 and TRBJ1-1; TRBD1 matches 8 bases. The CDR3 has 14 residues. Germline CDR1 reads SGHDT; CDR2 reads YYEEEE. V lost 5 bases, J lost 8 bases, and 11 bases stayed unmatched. The chain's CDR3 is CASSAWGRGREAFF. CDR3 coding DNA: TGTGCCAGCAGTGCCTGGGGCAGGGGGCGCGAAGCTTTCTTT.

This clone was picked up a small number of times. V usage is TRBV4-3 and J usage is TRBJ2-3; TRBD2 matches at 8 bases. The CDR3 totals 15 residues. Germline assignment: CDR1 LGHNA and CDR2 YSLEER. J was trimmed by 6 bases and V by 4 bases; bases with no gene match: 9. CDR3 sequence: CASSPRLAIKDTQYF. Here the CDR3 DNA reads TGCGCCAGCAGCCCACGACTAGCGATAAAGGATACGCAGTATTTT.

This sequence joins TRBV7-9 and TRBJ1-4, with 11 bases aligning to TRBD1. The J segment lost 15 bases and the V segment lost 5 bases, leaving 8 bases of the junction unmatched. Germline V lookup: CDR1 SEHNR, CDR2 FQNEAQ (reference sequence). The CDR3 extends over 13 amino acids. The CDR3 loop is CASSPMDRGPLFF. CDR3 nucleotide sequence: TGTGCCAGCAGCCCCATGGACAGGGGGCCTTTGTTTTTT. The full variable domain, in which reference TRBV7-9 and TRBJ1-4 provide the parts outside the CDR3, is DTGVSQNPRHKITKRGQNVTFRCDPISEHNRLYWYRQTLGQGPEFLTYFQNEAQLEKSRLLSDRFSAERPKGSFSTLEIQRTEQGDSAMYLCASSPMDRGPLFFGSGTQLSVL.

This clone was found a few times. The V and J genes are TRBV7-2 and TRBJ1-1, with TRBD1 as a possible D gene (6 bases). Trimming left V 4 bases short and J 6 bases short, with 12 bases between. Germline-derived CDR1 and CDR2 are SGHTA and FQGNSA. This CDR3 has 13 residues. This CDR3 is CASSSRGGAEAFF. For the CDR3, the DNA is TGTGCCAGCAGCTCCCGAGGGGGTGCTGAAGCTTTCTTT.

This clone came up once. This chain links TRBV5-1 with TRBJ2-1, with D perhaps matching TRBD2 (6 bases). Trimming cost V 0 bases and J 8 bases, with 12 bases left between them. Germline V gene data show CDR1 as SGHRS and CDR2 as YFSETQ. The CDR3 is 14 residues long. DNA of the CDR3: TGCGCCAGCAGCTTGGTACTAGCTAACGATGAGCAGTTCTTC. Protein sequence: CASSLVLANDEQFF.

The V and J genes are TRBV28 and TRBJ1-5, with D perhaps TRBD1 (5 bases). The CDR3 is made up of 16 amino acids. Trimming cost V 5 bases and J 2 bases, with 16 bases left between them. The germline V gene has CDR1 MDHEN and CDR2 SYDVKM. The CDR3 coding sequence is TGTGCCAGCAGTCTACCGGGACTAAAGGGCAATCAGCCCCAGCATTTT. This codes for CASSLPGLKGNQPQHF. Full variable domain (remainder filled in from reference TRBV28 and TRBJ1-5): DVKVTQSSRYLVKRTGEKVFLECVQDMDHENMFWYRQDPGLGLRLIYFSYDVKMKEKGDIPEGYSVSREKKERFSLILESASTNQTSMYLCASSLPGLKGNQPQHFGDGTRLSIL.

DNA for the CDR3: TGTGCCAGCAGTGAATTCGGGAATCAGCCCCAGCATTTT. Amino acid sequence: CASSEFGNQPQHF. The J gene is TRBJ1-5, the V gene TRBV6-1; D is ambiguous. This CDR3 spans 13 amino acids. Trimming left V 2 bases short and J 4 bases short, with 6 bases between. Germline CDR1 reads MNHNS; CDR2 reads SASEGT.

The chain carries TRBV18 and TRBJ2-3; 7 bases are a match to TRBD2. CDR3 length: 17 residues. CDR1 and CDR2 (germline): KGHSH, LQKENI. The V gene end was trimmed by 3 bases and the J gene end by 1 base; junction bases not matched to a gene: 10. The CDR3, as DNA: TGTGCCAGCTCACCGATAGCGGGCGGGAAGGGCACAGATACGCAGTATTTT. Residues: CASSPIAGGKGTDTQYF.

This chain connects TRBV19 to TRBJ1-2, with a tentative D call TRBD1 (6 bases). CDR1 LNHDA and CDR2 SQIVND come from the germline V gene (reference sequence). The V gene lost 10 bases and the J gene lost 5 bases, with 20 bases spanning the gap. This CDR3 spans 14 amino acids. The CDR3 DNA sequence: TGTGCCACTCGACTACAGGGAGACGGTTATGGCTACACCTTC. Its protein is CATRLQGDGYGYTF.

The V gene is TRBV21-1, the J gene TRBJ1-5; TRBD1, the D gene given by the table, was not confirmed from the DNA. TRBV21-1 is shown as a pseudogene. This CDR3 contains 18 residues. The chain's CDR3 is CASSNRAVTGDSNQPQHF. The CDR3, as DNA: TGTGCCAGCAGCAATAGGGCAGTAACAGGGGATAGCAATCAGCCCCAGCATTTT.

The count of this clone is one. The chain joins TRBV5-1 to TRBJ1-4; 11 positions agree with TRBD1. Trimming at V came to 3 bases and at J to 1 base, leaving 11 bases not matched to a gene. CDR1 and CDR2 (germline): SGHRS, YFSETQ. The CDR3 runs 19 residues. The CDR3 nucleotides read TGCGCCAGCAGCTGGGCAACCCCGGACAGGGGGCGAACTAATGAAAAACTGTTTTTT. This codes for CASSWATPDRGRTNEKLFF.

This sequence joins TRBV5-6 and TRBJ1-3; no firm D call. The CDR3 extends over 15 amino acids. Per the germline V gene, CDR1 is SGHDT and CDR2 is YYEEEE. V was shortened by 0 bases and J by 0 bases, with 7 bases between the two germline ends. The CDR3: CASSLVMSSGNTIYF. The DNA of the CDR3 is TGTGCCAGCAGCTTGGTCATGAGCTCTGGAAACACCATATATTTT.

This clone was seen a handful of times. This CDR3 is CAWLRQGASGSKAYEQYF. The CDR3 coding sequence is TGTGCCTGGCTCCGACAGGGGGCAAGCGGGAGTAAGGCCTACGAGCAGTACTTC. The chain has TRBV30 and TRBJ2-7; 10 positions match TRBD1. This CDR3 is built from 18 residues. Trimming cost V 5 bases and J 2 bases; bases outside gene matches: 18. CDR1 is GTSNPN and CDR2 is SVGIG in the germline V gene (reference sequence). Full variable domain (remainder filled in from reference TRBV30 and TRBJ2-7): SQTIHQWPATLVQPVGSPLSLECTVEGTSNPNLYWYRQAAGRGLQLLFYSVGIGQISSEVPQNLSASRPQDRQFILSSKKLLLSDSGFYLCAWLRQGASGSKAYEQYFGPGTRLTVT.

This clone has just a few counts. The V gene is TRBV28, the J gene TRBJ2-1; 10 bases are a match to TRBD2. With V trimmed by 10 bases and J by 7 bases, 19 bases remained unmatched. This CDR3 has 17 amino acids. Germline V gene lookup returns CDR1 MDHEN and CDR2 SYDVKM. The CDR3 loop is CAIRATVGLAGDNEQFF. The CDR3 DNA follows: TGTGCCATCAGGGCGACTGTGGGGCTAGCGGGAGATAATGAGCAGTTCTTC.

This clone was detected a few times. The rearrangement uses TRBV19 and TRBJ2-3; D possibly corresponds to TRBD1 (5 bases). Trimming took off 5 bases at V and 5 bases at J, with 17 bases between the two ends. CDR1 is LNHDA, CDR2 SQIVND, per germline (reference sequence). This CDR3 contains 15 residues. The DNA for the CDR3 is TGTGCCAGTAGTGGGGCAGAGAGGCATAAAGATACGCAGTATTTT. This sequence encodes CASSGAERHKDTQYF.

The chain links TRBV7-2 to TRBJ1-1; TRBD1 might be the D (6 bases). The CDR3 runs to 13 residues. In germline, CDR1 is SGHTA, CDR2 FQGNSA. V lost 2 bases and J 7 bases, leaving 11 bases between the germline ends. The chain's CDR3 is CASSLTSGDEAFF. As DNA, the CDR3 is TGTGCCAGCAGCTTAACCTCAGGGGATGAAGCTTTCTTT.

V and J are TRBV27 and TRBJ2-5; 9 bases are a match to TRBD1. The germline gives CDR1 MNHEY, CDR2 SMNVEV (reference sequence). CDR3 size: 15 residues. Germline trimming cut 4 bases from V and 6 bases from J; bases unmatched to any gene: 9. CDR3 DNA sequence: TGTGCCAGCAGTTCGCGGACAGGGGTCGGTAAGACCCAGTACTTC. This gives the protein CASSSRTGVGKTQYF.

The table lists this clone with a few counts. J is TRBJ1-1 and V is TRBV14; no clear D gene. Germline V lookup: CDR1 SGHDN, CDR2 FVKESK. This CDR3 has 13 residues. With 0 bases removed from V and 5 bases from J, the gap between germline ends came to 7 bases. The CDR3 nucleotides read TGTGCCAGCAGCCAAGATGGCAGAACTGAAGCTTTCTTT. Translating it yields CASSQDGRTEAFF.

J is TRBJ2-7 and V is TRBV29-1; TRBD1 is a possible D gene (6 bases). The germline V gene encodes CDR1 SQVTM and CDR2 ANQGSEA. The CDR3 loop spans 11 amino acids. V shed 6 bases and J shed 6 bases, with 12 bases lying between them. The CDR3 region has the DNA TGCAGCGTCCAACAGGGAGCCGAGCAGTACTTC. Protein sequence: CSVQQGAEQYF.

This clone came up a few times. The chain combines TRBV5-6 with TRBJ2-2; 8 nucleotides agree with TRBD1. The CDR3 contains 14 residues. The J segment lost 5 bases and the V segment lost 4 bases, leaving 4 bases of the junction unmatched. CDR1 and CDR2 from the germline V gene are SGHDT and YYEEEE. The CDR3 loop reads CASSRTGRTGELFF. The DNA of the CDR3 is TGTGCCAGCAGCAGGACAGGGAGGACCGGGGAGCTGTTTTTT.

The chain recombines TRBV27 with TRBJ2-3; 15 bases map to TRBD2. V lost 1 base and J lost 5; bases outside the gene matches: 1. Germline V gene data show CDR1 as MNHEY and CDR2 as SMNVEV (reference sequence). This CDR3 region has 16 residues. CDR3 amino acids: CASSLWTSGRGDTQYF. The DNA of the CDR3 is TGTGCCAGCAGTTTATGGACTAGCGGGAGGGGAGATACGCAGTATTTT.

This chain joins TRBV19 and TRBJ1-2, with D hard to call. Per the germline V gene, CDR1 is LNHDA and CDR2 is SQIVND (reference sequence). Between the trimmed V and J ends, which lost 2 bases and 1 base, there was a span of 8 bases. The CDR3 covers 14 residues. CDR3 nucleotides: TGTGCCAGTAGTATAATGACGGGTAACTATGGCTACACCTTC. Translated, it gives CASSIMTGNYGYTF.

The chain combines TRBV5-1 with TRBJ1-5, with D perhaps matching TRBD1 (6 bases). There are 13 residues in the CDR3. Germline V lookup: CDR1 SGHRS, CDR2 YFSETQ. V lost 2 bases and J lost 7, with 10 bases in between. CDR3 sequence: CASSFGGGQPQHF. The CDR3 DNA reads as TGCGCCAGCAGCTTTGGGGGGGGCCAGCCCCAGCATTTT.

This clone was seen a few times. The rearrangement uses TRBV28 and TRBJ1-5, with 12 bases aligning to TRBD1. Germline CDR1 reads MDHEN; CDR2 reads SYDVKM. The CDR3 is made up of 17 amino acids. Losses at the gene ends were 4 bases for V and 3 bases for J; bases not matched to a gene: 7. CDR3 in DNA: TGTGCCAGCAGTTATTCCGGGACAGGGGGCAACAATCAGCCCCAGCATTTT. Translation gives CASSYSGTGGNNQPQHF.